This entry concerns a single T cell receptor (beta chain). This specimen belongs to a study of blood T cell repertoires in COVID-19. In the study overall: Acute and convalescent COVID-19 samples came from the United States, Italy and Spain. Sources were T cells, B-cell-depleted T cells, or PBMCs; the material itself was cDNA or gDNA.

The ends were cut back, 0 bases at V and 6 bases at J, with 12 bases in the middle. CDR1 and CDR2 (germline): SGHRS, YFSETQ. The CDR3 runs to 14 residues. The method was immunoSEQ multiplex PCR; TCRdb's version includes in-frame clones alone and lacks a portion of them. This table holds roughly 40,000 clones, 80% to 90% found once. Material for sequencing was peripheral blood. The J gene is TRBJ1-2, the V gene TRBV5-1, with D possibly being TRBD1 (6 bases). The clonotype comes from a young man with active or convalescent COVID-19. The CDR3 loop is CASSLGGRGDGYTF. DNA of the CDR3: TGCGCCAGCAGCTTGGGAGGCAGGGGTGATGGCTACACCTTC.